This T cell receptor (beta chain) emerged from a study of control samples from healthy donors and cancer patients. Clones were read by immunoSEQ multiplex PCR, and TCRdb kept only the in-frame ones, dropping some. The table records 100,000 to 150,000 clones, approximately 92% of them present only once. This clone was seen a single time. The ends were cut back, 3 bases at V and 6 bases at J, with 14 bases in the middle. CDR1 is MGHRA, CDR2 YSYEKL, per germline. The CDR3 has 14 amino acids. The specimen was PBMCs. The chain recombines TRBV4-1 with TRBJ1-2; tentative D call: TRBD1 (5 bases). The sequence derives from a man older than 75 with head and neck cancer. The CDR3 is CASSQDILRHGYTF. CDR3 in DNA: TGCGCCAGCAGCCAGGACATCCTTCGGCATGGCTACACCTTC.